The rows below give T cell receptor beta chains drawn from one sample of a study of blood T cell repertoires in COVID-19. TCRdb keeps only in-frame clones here, not all; method: immunoSEQ multiplex PCR. The sample has approximately 300,000 clones, roughly nine tenths seen once. Sequences were obtained from PBMCs or T cells enriched from blood (not recorded which). Every receptor here comes from a woman aged 25-40 years who had been exposed to COVID-19. Both conserved end residues are part of each CDR3. D genes are given only for firm matches. Rows may omit the clone size; those that give it use once, few, many or a size class.

DNA | CDR3 | D | V | size | length | J
TGCGCCAGCAGCTTGGATTCAGGGTTCACAGATACGCAGTATTTT | CASSLDSGFTDTQYF | NA | TRBV5-1 | NA | 15 | TRBJ2-3
TGTGCCAGCAGCCTAGCGGGGGGTCACACCGGGGAGCTGTTTTTT | CASSLAGGHTGELFF | TRBD2 | TRBV7-3 | NA | 15 | TRBJ2-2
TGCGCCAGCACCCGATACCCGGACAGGGGGCACATTAACTATGGCTACACCTTC | CASTRYPDRGHINYGYTF | TRBD1 | TRBV4-1 | NA | 18 | TRBJ1-2
TGTGCCAGCAGTCCGGACAGGGGGGTGTTGAATGAGCAGTTCTTC | CASSPDRGVLNEQFF | TRBD1 | TRBV27 | once | 15 | TRBJ2-1
TGTGCCAGCAGTGATAAGAGGGTTGAAGCTTTCTTT | CASSDKRVEAFF | NA | TRBV6-1 | NA | 12 | TRBJ1-1
TGTGCCAGCAGCGCGACAGCTCAAGAGACCCAGTACTTC | CASSATAQETQYF | NA | TRBV6-5 | NA | 13 | TRBJ2-5
TGCGCCAGCAGCCAAGAATCAAATTGGGCTAACACTGAAGCTTTCTTT | CASSQESNWANTEAFF | NA | TRBV4-1 | NA | 16 | TRBJ1-1
TGTGCCAGTAGTACCCACAGGGGGGGCTACAATGAGCAGTTCTTC | CASSTHRGGYNEQFF | NA | TRBV19 | NA | 15 | TRBJ2-1
TGTGCCAGCAGCGTATTAGCGGGCATATACGACACTGAAGCTTTCTTT | CASSVLAGIYDTEAFF | NA | TRBV9 | NA | 16 | TRBJ1-1
TGTGCCAGCAGCTACCGAGGCGGGGGGGCTATGGATGAGCAGTTCTTC | CASSYRGGGAMDEQFF | TRBD2 | TRBV7-9 | NA | 16 | TRBJ2-1
TGTGCCAGCAGCGTTCGTGCGGTTAGCTCCTACAATGAGCAGTTCTTC | CASSVRAVSSYNEQFF | NA | TRBV9 | NA | 16 | TRBJ2-1